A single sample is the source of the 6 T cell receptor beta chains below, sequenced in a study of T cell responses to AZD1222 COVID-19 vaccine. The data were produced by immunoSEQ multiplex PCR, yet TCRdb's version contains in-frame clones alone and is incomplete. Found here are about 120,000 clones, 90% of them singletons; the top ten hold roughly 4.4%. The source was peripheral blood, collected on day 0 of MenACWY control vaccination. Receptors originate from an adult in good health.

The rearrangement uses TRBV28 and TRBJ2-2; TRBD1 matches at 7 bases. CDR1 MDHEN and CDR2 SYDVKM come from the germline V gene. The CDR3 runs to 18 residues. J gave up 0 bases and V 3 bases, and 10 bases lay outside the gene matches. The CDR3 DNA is TGTGCCAGCAGTTTGGGCCCGTGGCAGGGGGCGAACACCGGGGAGCTGTTTTTT. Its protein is CASSLGPWQGANTGELFF. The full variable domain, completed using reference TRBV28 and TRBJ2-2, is DVKVTQSSRYLVKRTGEKVFLECVQDMDHENMFWYRQDPGLGLRLIYFSYDVKMKEKGDIPEGYSVSREKKERFSLILESASTNQTSMYLCASSLGPWQGANTGELFFGEGSRLTVL.

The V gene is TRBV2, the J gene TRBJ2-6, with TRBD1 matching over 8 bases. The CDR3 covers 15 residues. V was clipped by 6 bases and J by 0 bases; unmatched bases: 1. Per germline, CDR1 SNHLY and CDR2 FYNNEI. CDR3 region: CASRDRDSGANVLTF. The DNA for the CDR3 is TGTGCCAGCAGGGACAGGGACTCTGGGGCCAACGTCCTGACTTTC.

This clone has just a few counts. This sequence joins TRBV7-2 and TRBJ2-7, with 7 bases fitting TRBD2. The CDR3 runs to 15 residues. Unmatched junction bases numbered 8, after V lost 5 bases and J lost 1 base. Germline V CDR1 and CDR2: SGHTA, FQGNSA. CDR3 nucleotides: TGTGCCAGCAGCACTACCCGGGACTATTCCTACGAGCAGTACTTC. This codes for CASSTTRDYSYEQYF.

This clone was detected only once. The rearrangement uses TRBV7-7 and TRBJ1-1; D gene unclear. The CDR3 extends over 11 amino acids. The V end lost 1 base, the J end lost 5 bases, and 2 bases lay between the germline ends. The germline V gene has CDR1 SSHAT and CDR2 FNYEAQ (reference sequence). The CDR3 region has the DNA TGTGCCAGCAGCTTAGGTACTGAAGCTTTCTTT. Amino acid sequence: CASSLGTEAFF.

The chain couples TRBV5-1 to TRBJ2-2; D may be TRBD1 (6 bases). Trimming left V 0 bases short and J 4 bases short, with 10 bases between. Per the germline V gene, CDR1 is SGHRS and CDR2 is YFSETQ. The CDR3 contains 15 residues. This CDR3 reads CASSLVGGSTGELFF. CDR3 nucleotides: TGCGCCAGCAGCTTGGTAGGGGGAAGCACCGGGGAGCTGTTTTTT.

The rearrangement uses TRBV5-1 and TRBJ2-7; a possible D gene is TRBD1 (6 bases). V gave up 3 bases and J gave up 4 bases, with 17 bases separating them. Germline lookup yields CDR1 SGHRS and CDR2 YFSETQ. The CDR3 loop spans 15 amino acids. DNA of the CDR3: TGCGCCAGCAGCTCTTGGTTGCAGGGGACGTACGAGCAGTACTTC. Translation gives CASSSWLQGTYEQYF.